This TCR beta chain was sequenced for a study of identical twins. Broader study findings: Models predicted less out-of-frame TCR alpha sharing in monozygotic twins than was found.

As for this clonotype: Its cognate antigen is unknown.

It was template switching that added a universal primer site, and there were unique molecular identifiers on the cDNA. Via MiXCR, TCRdb re-called the 5' RACE reads, giving one row per CDR3 protein. The repertoire holds about 570,000 distinct CDR3 sequences, with roughly 9.5% as singletons. Everyone who gave samples was a healthy Caucasian. The CDR3 consists of 14 residues. V was clipped by 2 bases and J by 5 bases, with 12 bases between them. CDR1 is SGHAT and CDR2 is FQNNGV in the germline V gene. These same data were also listed under a study on yellow fever vaccine responses in identical twins.

Material: PBMCs. The source of this sequence is a woman aged 18-30 years in good health. J is TRBJ2-5 and V is TRBV11-2; D unclear. CDR3 DNA: TGTGCCAGCAGCTTAATGGCAGCGCGGGAGACCCAGTACTTC. It codes for CASSLMAARETQYF.